These T cell receptor beta chains were read from a single sample in a study of OX40 agonist ivuxolimab in advanced cancers. TCRdb keeps only in-frame clones here, not all; method: immunoSEQ multiplex PCR. The sample carries fewer than 50,000 clones, 70% to 90% recorded once. The sample was CD4+ or CD8+ T cells sorted from blood, taken in a trial of the OX40 agonist ivuxolimab. The receptors here all came from an adult with an advanced solid tumor such as melanoma, head and neck, liver or kidney cancer. CDR3s include the opening cysteine and the closing phenylalanine or tryptophan. A D gene is named only where the DNA matches it firmly. Expanded clones are given a class, and other clones once, few, many or no size at all.

abundance,d_gene,len,j_gene,v_gene,CDR3nt,CDR3aa
few,.,17,TRBJ2-7,TRBV4-1,TGCGCCAGCAGCCAAGTCCTTGGCGGGTCCCAGGGTTACGAGCAGTACTTC,CASSQVLGGSQGYEQYF
.,.,15,TRBJ2-1,TRBV27,TGTGCCAGCAGTTTCGGCAGAGGCTCCTACAATGAGCAGTTCTTC,CASSFGRGSYNEQFF
.,.,15,TRBJ1-3,TRBV6-1,TGTGCCAGCACCCCGCCGGGGGGCTCTGGAAACACCATATATTTT,CASTPPGGSGNTIYF
.,.,15,TRBJ1-5,TRBV28,TGTGCCAGCAGTTTAAGGGAGGGGCTCAATCAGCCCCAGCATTTT,CASSLREGLNQPQHF
.,.,12,TRBJ1-1,TRBV11-2,TGTGCCAGCACGTTCAAGAACACTGAAGCTTTCTTT,CASTFKNTEAFF
.,TRBD2,12,TRBJ2-7,TRBV6-6,TGTGCCAGCGCGTCCCCCGGGGGGGAGCAGTACTTC,CASASPGGEQYF
.,TRBD2,18,TRBJ2-1,TRBV6-4,TGTGCCAGCAGTGAGGGGGTAGCGGGGGGGGGCTCCTACAATGAGCAGTTCTTC,CASSEGVAGGGSYNEQFF
.,.,17,TRBJ1-5,TRBV27,TGTGCCAGCAGTTTGAATCCCGTGCCAGGGAGGGCGAAACCCCAGCATTTT,CASSLNPVPGRAKPQHF
.,TRBD2,17,TRBJ2-3,TRBV2,TGTGCCAGCAGTGAAGTGGGACTAGCGGGAACGTCAGATACGCAGTATTTT,CASSEVGLAGTSDTQYF
once,.,13,TRBJ2-7,TRBV6-6,TGTGCCAGCAGTTACTCCACCACCTACGAGCAGTACTTC,CASSYSTTYEQYF
.,.,15,TRBJ1-5,TRBV6-6,TGTGCCAGCAGTTATCTGGACATAAGCAATCAGCCCCAGCATTTT,CASSYLDISNQPQHF
.,.,14,TRBJ2-2,TRBV2,TGTGCCAGCAGTTTTGGCTGGAACACCGGGGAGCTGTTTTTT,CASSFGWNTGELFF
.,TRBD1,14,TRBJ2-1,TRBV4-1,TGCGCCAGCAGCCACCCTGACAGGGTCAATGAGCAGTTCTTC,CASSHPDRVNEQFF
.,TRBD1,14,TRBJ1-4,TRBV25-1,TGTGCCAGCAGTGAACAGGGGGCAAATGAAAAACTGTTTTTT,CASSEQGANEKLFF
.,.,18,TRBJ2-3,TRBV7-6,TGTGCCAGCAGCTCCCCGGGGGGGTGGGGACAGACCACAGATACGCAGTATTTT,CASSSPGGWGQTTDTQYF
.,TRBD1,15,TRBJ1-2,TRBV6-1,TGTGCCAGCCGGGCAGGGGCAGGGGGACTCTATGGCTACACCTTC,CASRAGAGGLYGYTF
.,TRBD1,15,TRBJ2-5,TRBV15,TGTGCCACCAGCAGAGTCAGGGGGTACCAAGAGACCCAGTACTTC,CATSRVRGYQETQYF
.,.,15,TRBJ1-4,TRBV4-1,TGCGCCAGCAGCGAGACGTTGATCCTTAATGAAAAACTGTTTTTT,CASSETLILNEKLFF
once,.,14,TRBJ1-1,TRBV11-3,TGTGCCAGCAGCCCCAGGGCAGGGAACACTGAAGCTTTCTTT,CASSPRAGNTEAFF
.,TRBD1,17,TRBJ2-3,TRBV4-1,TGCGCCAGCAGCCAAGACCCCGGACAGGGGATCACAGATACGCAGTATTTT,CASSQDPGQGITDTQYF
.,TRBD2,16,TRBJ2-3,TRBV7-9,TGTGCCAGCCTCCCTCCGACTAGCGGGAGCACAGATACGCAGTATTTT,CASLPPTSGSTDTQYF
.,.,16,TRBJ1-1,TRBV19,TGTGCCAGTCCCAACGAGGGGGGACTGATGAACACTGAAGCTTTCTTT,CASPNEGGLMNTEAFF
.,.,16,TRBJ2-7,TRBV5-1,TGCGCCAGCAGAACAAGCCCGGGACGGGTGTACTACGAGCAGTACTTC,CASRTSPGRVYYEQYF
.,.,15,TRBJ2-1,TRBV6-1,TGTGCCAGCAGTGAAGGGTGGGCACGAAACAATGAGCAGTTCTTC,CASSEGWARNNEQFF
once,.,13,TRBJ2-7,TRBV29-1,TGCAGCGTTGAAGCTCAGGACAGCTACGAGCAGTACTTC,CSVEAQDSYEQYF
.,.,12,TRBJ1-5,TRBV7-9,TGTGCCAGCAGTACAGGCAATCAGCCCCAGCATTTT,CASSTGNQPQHF
.,.,12,TRBJ2-7,TRBV5-6,TGTGCCAGCAGCTTGGGGGGCGGCGAGCAGTACTTC,CASSLGGGEQYF
few,.,12,TRBJ2-1,TRBV4-2,TGTGCCAGCAGCCAAGAAGGGCTAGCCTCGTTCTTC,CASSQEGLASFF
.,.,12,TRBJ2-7,TRBV27,TGTGCCAGCATGGGTAGGGGCTACGAGCAGTACTTC,CASMGRGYEQYF
.,.,15,TRBJ2-7,TRBV27,TGTGCCAGCAGTTCCTTCCTCCCGGGCCCTGGCGAGCAGTACTTC,CASSSFLPGPGEQYF
once,TRBD2,17,TRBJ2-3,TRBV19,TGTGCCAGTAGTCTCAACCATTGGACTAGCGGCACAGATACGCAGTATTTT,CASSLNHWTSGTDTQYF
.,.,15,TRBJ1-1,TRBV4-1,TGCGCCAGCAGCCAAGGATGGATTAGGGGCACTGAAGCTTTCTTT,CASSQGWIRGTEAFF
.,TRBD2,16,TRBJ2-3,TRBV2,TGTGCCAGCAGTGGACTAGCGGGCCTCTCCGTTGACACGCAGTATTTT,CASSGLAGLSVDTQYF
.,TRBD1,14,TRBJ2-1,TRBV7-8,TGTGCCAGCAGCTTACCGGGACAGGACAATGAGCAGTTCTTC,CASSLPGQDNEQFF
.,TRBD2,14,TRBJ2-5,TRBV4-1,TGCGCCAGCAGATCTAGCGGGGGACAAGAGACCCAGTACTTC,CASRSSGGQETQYF
once,TRBD2,15,TRBJ2-3,TRBV6-4,TGTGCCAGCAGTGCCGTAGCGGGGTCGGGAGATACGCAGTATTTT,CASSAVAGSGDTQYF
.,TRBD2,13,TRBJ2-1,TRBV10-3,TGTGCCATCAGCCCGGGGGGGAACAATGAGCAGTTCTTC,CAISPGGNNEQFF
.,.,12,TRBJ1-2,TRBV14,TGTGCCAGCAGCCATAGTTTTTATGGCTACACCTTC,CASSHSFYGYTF
.,TRBD2,14,TRBJ2-1,TRBV9,TGTGCCAGCACCCTTGGGCTAGCGGAGAATGAGCAGTTCTTC,CASTLGLAENEQFF
.,.,12,TRBJ2-3,TRBV2,TGTGCCAGCGGCCCGGCTATGGATACGCAGTATTTT,CASGPAMDTQYF
once,TRBD1,15,TRBJ1-2,TRBV6-1,TGTGCCAGCAGTCTCGGTGACAGGGTTCTGGAGGGCTACACCTTC,CASSLGDRVLEGYTF
once,.,13,TRBJ1-3,TRBV6-5,TGTGCCAGCACCAAGACGGTGGGGGACACCATATATTTT,CASTKTVGDTIYF
.,TRBD2,17,TRBJ2-3,TRBV7-8,TGTGCCAGCAGCCCTCCACTAGCGGCACCTAGCACAGATACGCAGTATTTT,CASSPPLAAPSTDTQYF
.,.,14,TRBJ2-1,TRBV30,TGTGCCTGGAGCATCGGTAGGGGTAACAATGAGCAGTTCTTC,CAWSIGRGNNEQFF
.,.,15,TRBJ1-1,TRBV19,TGTGCCAGTAGTATAGATCGGAGTGGTAGCACTGAAGCTTTCTTT,CASSIDRSGSTEAFF